A single sample gave rise to the 15 T cell receptor beta chains below, sequenced in a study of beta chain features in type 1 diabetes (dated by TCRdb to the late 2010s). Libraries came from the immunoSEQ multiplex PCR assay. The High Capacity cDNA Reverse Transcription Kit was used to reverse transcribe all of the isolated RNA, meaning that expressed TCRB transcripts were what got sequenced. Here the immuneACCESS table is served through TCRdb, limited to in-frame sequences with V and J called. Missing clones are a known gap in these copies; in checked studies unresolved V genes cover under half, and the rest lacks a known reason. For this sample there are about 210,000 clones; under 13% appear just once. Over 1% of the sample rests with the top ten. Sequencing was done on a sample of central memory CD4+ T cells from blood. The receptors shown here come from a man aged 18-30 years in good health.

In this sample, this clone turned up a few times. The CDR3 DNA follows: TGTGCCAGCAGTAGTGGGGGACAGGGGGCCCACGAGCAGTACTTC. Translated, it gives CASSSGGQGAHEQYF. The chain has TRBV28 and TRBJ2-7; 12 nucleotides match TRBD1. With 5 bases clipped from V and 5 bases from J, the junction kept 7 bases outside the gene matches. The CDR3 covers 15 residues. Germline V gene lookup returns CDR1 MDHEN and CDR2 SYDVKM.

A few counts support this clone. V is TRBV29-1 and J is TRBJ2-7; D is tentatively TRBD1 or TRBD2 (6 bases each). CDR3 length: 13 amino acids. Germline V CDR1 and CDR2: SQVTM, ANQGSEA. The V and J ends lost 6 bases and 2 bases respectively, with 14 bases between them. This chain's CDR3 is CSVGGKSTYEQYF. For the CDR3, the DNA is TGCAGCGTGGGGGGCAAGAGCACCTACGAGCAGTACTTC.

The chain is built from TRBV4-1 and TRBJ2-3, with 10 bases identical to TRBD2. V was pared by 0 bases and J by 0 bases, with 6 bases of the junction left unmatched. CDR1 and CDR2 from the germline V gene are MGHRA and YSYEKL. This CDR3 is 18 amino acids long. Here the CDR3 reads CASSQEGLAEASTDTQYF. Here the CDR3 DNA reads TGCGCCAGCAGCCAAGAAGGACTAGCGGAGGCTAGCACAGATACGCAGTATTTT.

Only a few counts were recorded for this clone. V gene TRBV19 combines with J gene TRBJ2-1; D gene uncertain. Germline V gene data show CDR1 as LNHDA and CDR2 as SQIVND (reference sequence). This CDR3 is built from 14 residues. Trimming stripped 2 bases from V and 4 bases from J, with 9 bases between. In DNA, the CDR3 is TGTGCCAGTAGTATATTGGACGGGTACAATGAGCAGTTCTTC. It specifies CASSILDGYNEQFF.

This clone appeared many times. The J gene is TRBJ2-7, the V gene TRBV7-8; tentative D call: TRBD1 (6 bases). The V end was cut by 6 bases, the J end by 0 bases, with 12 bases between. This CDR3 spans 14 amino acids. Per the germline V gene, CDR1 is SGHVS and CDR2 is FQNEAQ. The CDR3 DNA reads TGTGCCAGCAGTCCTACAGGGATCTCCTACGAGCAGTACTTC. Translation: CASSPTGISYEQYF.

The V call is TRBV5-1, the J call TRBJ2-1; 12 nucleotides match TRBD2. The CDR3 loop spans 16 amino acids. Trimming at V came to 4 bases and at J to 8 bases, leaving 10 bases not matched to a gene. CDR1 is SGHRS and CDR2 is YFSETQ in the germline V gene. CDR3 amino acids: CASSPLTSGSFHEQFF. The CDR3 coding sequence is TGCGCCAGCAGCCCCCTGACTAGCGGGAGTTTCCATGAGCAGTTCTTC.

This clone was seen repeatedly, ten times or more. J is TRBJ1-1 and V is TRBV7-9; the D is unclear. The V gene's germline CDR1 is SEHNR and CDR2 FQNEAQ (reference sequence). V lost 3 bases, J lost 0 bases, and 8 bases lay in between. CDR3 length equals 14 residues. The CDR3 sequence is CASSFKAMNTEAFF. CDR3 coding DNA: TGTGCCAGCAGCTTCAAGGCCATGAACACTGAAGCTTTCTTT.

This clone has a count of ten or more. The chain joins TRBV2 to TRBJ2-2; D is possibly TRBD1 (5 bases). Trimming removed 6 bases at V and 3 bases at J, with 11 bases between. The CDR3 runs to 14 residues. Looked up from germline, CDR1 is SNHLY and CDR2 is FYNNEI. The CDR3 region has the DNA TGTGCCAGCAGCGCCCAGGGCGACACCGGGGAGCTGTTTTTT. Residues: CASSAQGDTGELFF.

Written as DNA, the CDR3 is TGTGCCAGCAGCTTGAAGGGGAGCTCCTACGAGCAGTACTTC. Its translation is CASSLKGSSYEQYF. The chain has TRBV5-6 and TRBJ2-7, with D perhaps being TRBD1 or TRBD2 (5 bases each). This CDR3 comprises 14 residues. Germline-derived CDR1 and CDR2 are SGHDT and YYEEEE. With 1 base removed from V and 0 bases from J, the gap between germline ends came to 8 bases.

This sequence joins TRBV4-2 and TRBJ2-1; 9 bases line up with TRBD2. This CDR3 comprises 16 residues. The trim removed 1 base at V and 3 bases at J, leaving 4 bases unmatched. The germline V gene encodes CDR1 LGHNA and CDR2 YNFKEQ. CDR3 residues: CASSQGSGRVYNEQFF. CDR3 in DNA: TGTGCCAGCAGCCAAGGTAGCGGGAGAGTCTACAATGAGCAGTTCTTC.

The V gene is TRBV7-6, the J gene TRBJ2-1, with 10 bases aligning to TRBD2. Trimming at V came to 5 bases and at J to 0 bases, leaving 10 bases not matched to a gene. There are 18 residues in the CDR3. Germline assignment: CDR1 SGHVS and CDR2 FNYEAQ. The CDR3 coding sequence is TGTGCCAGCAGCCCGCAGACTAGCGGGCGTAGCTCCTACAATGAGCAGTTCTTC. It specifies CASSPQTSGRSSYNEQFF.

In this sample, this clone turned up a few times. This chain connects TRBV28 to TRBJ2-1; TRBD1 matches at 7 bases. CDR1 and CDR2 from the germline V gene are MDHEN and SYDVKM. V lost 6 bases, J lost 4 bases, and 9 bases stayed unmatched. The CDR3 is made up of 15 amino acids. CDR3: CASRPRDRVYNEQFF. The CDR3 region has the DNA TGTGCCAGCAGGCCCCGAGACAGGGTTTACAATGAGCAGTTCTTC.

This clone was recorded a few times. This chain connects TRBV25-1 to TRBJ2-1, with TRBD1 identical over 10 bases. Per the germline V gene, CDR1 is MGHDK and CDR2 is SYGVNS. The CDR3 runs to 14 residues. J lost 10 bases, V lost 4 bases, and 7 bases had no gene match. The DNA for the CDR3 is TGTGCCAGCAGTGTTCCGGGACAGGGGAACGAGCAGTTCTTC. It specifies CASSVPGQGNEQFF.

This clone was recorded a few times. The chain has TRBV18 and TRBJ2-3, with 11 nucleotides matching TRBD2. CDR1 is KGHSH, CDR2 LQKENI, per germline. CDR3 size: 16 residues. Unmatched junction bases numbered 5, after V lost 3 bases and J lost 3 bases. The CDR3 loop reads CASSPGTSGMTDTQYF. The CDR3 nucleotides are TGTGCCAGCTCACCTGGGACTAGCGGAATGACAGATACGCAGTATTTT. The whole variable domain, filled in from reference TRBV18 and TRBJ2-3, reads NAGVMQNPRHLVRRRGQEARLRCSPMKGHSHVYWYRQLPEEGLKFMVYLQKENIIDESGMPKERFSAEFPKEGPSILRIQQVVRGDSAAYFCASSPGTSGMTDTQYFGPGTRLTVL.

The genes are TRBV5-1 and TRBJ2-5; TRBD1 or TRBD2 may be the D gene (5 bases each). The V gene's germline CDR1 is SGHRS and CDR2 YFSETQ. There are 14 residues in the CDR3. V lost 0 bases and J lost 4, with 10 bases in between. The CDR3 DNA sequence: TGCGCCAGCAGCTTGGTATCTGGGACAGAGACCCAGTACTTC. Translated, it gives CASSLVSGTETQYF.